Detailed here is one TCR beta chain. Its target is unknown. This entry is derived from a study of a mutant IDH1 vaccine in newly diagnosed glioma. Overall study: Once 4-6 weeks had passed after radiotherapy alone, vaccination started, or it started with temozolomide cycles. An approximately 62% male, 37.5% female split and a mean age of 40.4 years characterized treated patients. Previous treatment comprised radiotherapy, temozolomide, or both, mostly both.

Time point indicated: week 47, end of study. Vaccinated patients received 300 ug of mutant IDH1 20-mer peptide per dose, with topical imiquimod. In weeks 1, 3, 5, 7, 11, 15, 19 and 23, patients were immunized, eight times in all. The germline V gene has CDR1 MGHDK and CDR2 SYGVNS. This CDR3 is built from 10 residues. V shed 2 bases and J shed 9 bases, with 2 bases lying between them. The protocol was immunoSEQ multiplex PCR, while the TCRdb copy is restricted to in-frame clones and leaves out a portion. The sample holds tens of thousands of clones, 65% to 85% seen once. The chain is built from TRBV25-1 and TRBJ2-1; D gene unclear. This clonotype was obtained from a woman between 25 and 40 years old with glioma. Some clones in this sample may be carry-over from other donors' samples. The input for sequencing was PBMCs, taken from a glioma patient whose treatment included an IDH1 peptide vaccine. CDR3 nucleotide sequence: TGTGCCAGCAGTGAAGGTGAGCAGTTCTTC. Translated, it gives CASSEGEQFF.